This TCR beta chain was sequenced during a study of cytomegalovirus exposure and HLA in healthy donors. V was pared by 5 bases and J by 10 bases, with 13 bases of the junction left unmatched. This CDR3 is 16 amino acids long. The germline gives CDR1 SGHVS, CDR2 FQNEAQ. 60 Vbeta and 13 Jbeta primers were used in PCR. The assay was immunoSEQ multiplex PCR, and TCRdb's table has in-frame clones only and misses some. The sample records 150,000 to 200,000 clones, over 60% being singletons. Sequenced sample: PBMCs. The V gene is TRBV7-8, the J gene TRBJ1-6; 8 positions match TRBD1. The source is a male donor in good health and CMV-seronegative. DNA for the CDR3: TGTGCCAGCAGCCCCGGCCCGAGGCAGGGGGCGTCACCCCTCCACTTT. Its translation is CASSPGPRQGASPLHF.